This record looks at one TCR beta chain sequence and its context. Only in-frame clones appear in the TCRdb table, and some are missing; sequencing was by immunoSEQ multiplex PCR. The data contain 450,000 to 500,000 clones, roughly 88% of them seen just once; the ten biggest clones take up approximately 2.9%. This sample is part of a study of blood T cell repertoires in COVID-19. Turning to the study itself: The study drew acute and convalescent COVID-19 samples from the United States, Italy and Spain. The cDNA or gDNA used as material had been derived from T cells, B-cell-depleted T cells, or PBMCs.

Trimming cost V 5 bases and J 4 bases, with 10 bases left between them. There are 13 residues in the CDR3. CDR1 and CDR2 from the germline V gene are SGHNT and YYREEE (reference sequence). The sequenced material came from peripheral blood. The chain carries TRBV5-4 and TRBJ1-5; the D gene is possibly TRBD1 (6 bases). This TCR came from a human donor in a cohort sampled during active COVID-19. CDR3 amino acids: CASSDQGNQPQHF. The CDR3 bases are TGTGCCAGCAGTGATCAGGGGAATCAGCCCCAGCATTTT.